A selection of T cell receptor beta chains follows, all from one sample in a study of Ad26.COV2.S vaccination and SARS-CoV-2 variants. Some clones are missing from TCRdb's copy, which holds only in-frame ones; the method was immunoSEQ multiplex PCR. The sample shows about 460,000 clones, about nine tenths of them seen only once. The starting material was peripheral blood, obtained in a trial of Ad26.COV2.S vaccine versus placebo. These receptors were taken from a person aged 18 to 65 who received the Ad26.COV2.S COVID-19 vaccine or a placebo. CDR3s include the opening cysteine and the closing phenylalanine or tryptophan. Each record gives: J gene, clone size, V gene, D gene, CDR3 protein, CDR3 DNA. The D gene is left open where the match is weak. Clone sizes are given selectively: once, few, many, or a class where the clone is expanded.

J gene: TRBJ2-2; clone size: -; V gene: TRBV7-2; D gene: TRBD1; CDR3 protein: CASSLRRTGSLPGELFF; CDR3 DNA: TGTGCCAGCAGCTTAAGGCGGACAGGGAGTTTACCCGGGGAGCTGTTTTTT
J gene: TRBJ1-5; clone size: -; V gene: TRBV4-1; D gene: TRBD1; CDR3 protein: CASSQARQGAQSNQPQHF; CDR3 DNA: TGCGCCAGCAGCCAAGCTAGGCAGGGGGCACAAAGCAATCAGCCCCAGCATTTT
J gene: TRBJ1-2; clone size: -; V gene: TRBV28; D gene: -; CDR3 protein: CAAQIPRAGYTF; CDR3 DNA: TGTGCCGCCCAAATCCCCCGGGCCGGCTACACCTTC
J gene: TRBJ2-7; clone size: -; V gene: TRBV28; D gene: TRBD1; CDR3 protein: CASSPLGQGPLEQYF; CDR3 DNA: TGTGCCAGCAGTCCCCTGGGACAGGGCCCCCTTGAGCAGTACTTC
J gene: TRBJ1-1; clone size: -; V gene: TRBV29-1; D gene: -; CDR3 protein: CSGMNTEAFF; CDR3 DNA: TGCAGCGGCATGAACACTGAAGCTTTCTTT
J gene: TRBJ1-1; clone size: -; V gene: TRBV3-1/TRBV3-2; D gene: TRBD1; CDR3 protein: CASREDRGKEGTEAFF; CDR3 DNA: TGTGCCAGCCGGGAAGACAGGGGGAAGGAAGGTACTGAAGCTTTCTTT
J gene: TRBJ2-1; clone size: -; V gene: TRBV5-1; D gene: TRBD2; CDR3 protein: CASSYGREQFF; CDR3 DNA: TGCGCCAGCAGCTACGGGAGGGAGCAGTTCTTC
J gene: TRBJ2-7; clone size: -; V gene: TRBV6-2/TRBV6-3; D gene: -; CDR3 protein: CASSYDGASYEQYF; CDR3 DNA: TGTGCCAGCAGTTACGATGGGGCATCCTACGAGCAGTACTTC
J gene: TRBJ1-2; clone size: -; V gene: TRBV11-2; D gene: TRBD1; CDR3 protein: CASSLEDRGGYGYTF; CDR3 DNA: TGTGCCAGCAGCTTAGAGGACAGGGGTGGCTATGGCTACACCTTC
J gene: TRBJ1-3; clone size: -; V gene: TRBV5-5; D gene: -; CDR3 protein: CASSLAWIAGNTIYF; CDR3 DNA: TGTGCCAGCAGCTTGGCTTGGATCGCTGGAAACACCATATATTTT
J gene: TRBJ2-7; clone size: -; V gene: TRBV7-6; D gene: -; CDR3 protein: CASSFSPPGQGYEQYF; CDR3 DNA: TGTGCCAGCAGCTTTAGTCCCCCCGGGCAGGGTTACGAGCAGTACTTC
J gene: TRBJ2-3; clone size: -; V gene: TRBV30; D gene: TRBD2; CDR3 protein: CAATTTSGGSYPEYF; CDR3 DNA: TGTGCCGCAACCACGACTAGCGGGGGGTCGTACCCGGAGTATTTT
J gene: TRBJ2-5; clone size: -; V gene: TRBV6-5; D gene: -; CDR3 protein: CASTPGGRGKETQYF; CDR3 DNA: TGTGCCAGCACCCCGGGGGGCAGGGGTAAAGAGACCCAGTACTTC
J gene: TRBJ2-2; clone size: -; V gene: TRBV24-1; D gene: -; CDR3 protein: CATSSTSGTINTGELFF; CDR3 DNA: TGTGCCACCAGTTCAACATCCGGGACAATTAACACCGGGGAGCTGTTTTTT
J gene: TRBJ2-1; clone size: -; V gene: TRBV27; D gene: -; CDR3 protein: CASSVTLPSYNEQFF; CDR3 DNA: TGTGCCAGCAGTGTGACTCTGCCTTCCTACAATGAGCAGTTCTTC
J gene: TRBJ2-1; clone size: -; V gene: TRBV27; D gene: -; CDR3 protein: CASSQGFSIGYNEQFF; CDR3 DNA: TGTGCCAGCAGTCAGGGCTTCTCTATAGGATACAATGAGCAGTTCTTC
J gene: TRBJ2-1; clone size: -; V gene: TRBV6-1; D gene: TRBD2; CDR3 protein: CASSDSSGRYEQFF; CDR3 DNA: TGTGCCAGCAGTGATTCTAGCGGGAGGTATGAGCAGTTCTTC
J gene: TRBJ2-3; clone size: -; V gene: TRBV18; D gene: TRBD2; CDR3 protein: CASSRANLAGVADTQYF; CDR3 DNA: TGTGCCAGCTCAAGGGCGAATCTAGCGGGTGTGGCAGATACGCAGTATTTT
J gene: TRBJ2-1; clone size: -; V gene: TRBV7-3; D gene: TRBD2; CDR3 protein: CASSLTSGINEQFF; CDR3 DNA: TGTGCCAGCAGCTTGACTAGCGGGATTAATGAGCAGTTCTTC
J gene: TRBJ1-1; clone size: once; V gene: TRBV27; D gene: -; CDR3 protein: CASSKGGVNTEAFF; CDR3 DNA: TGTGCCAGCAGTAAGGGCGGGGTGAACACTGAAGCTTTCTTT
J gene: TRBJ2-7; clone size: -; V gene: TRBV6-5; D gene: -; CDR3 protein: CASTPTAGFYEQYF; CDR3 DNA: TGTGCCAGCACCCCGACGGCCGGGTTCTACGAGCAGTACTTC
J gene: TRBJ2-1; clone size: -; V gene: TRBV13; D gene: -; CDR3 protein: CASSFGGNFYNEQFF; CDR3 DNA: TGTGCCAGCAGCTTCGGGGGAAACTTCTACAATGAGCAGTTCTTC
J gene: TRBJ2-7; clone size: -; V gene: TRBV20-1; D gene: -; CDR3 protein: CSASFGSHLF; CDR3 DNA: TGCAGTGCCAGTTTTGGGAGCCATCTATTC
J gene: TRBJ2-7; clone size: -; V gene: TRBV30; D gene: -; CDR3 protein: CAWTYPVRIHEQYF; CDR3 DNA: TGTGCCTGGACTTATCCCGTGAGAATCCACGAGCAGTACTTC
J gene: TRBJ2-3; clone size: -; V gene: TRBV4-3; D gene: -; CDR3 protein: CASSQGLMRDTDTQYF; CDR3 DNA: TGCGCCAGCAGCCAAGGGCTTATGCGGGACACAGATACGCAGTATTTT
J gene: TRBJ2-1; clone size: -; V gene: TRBV10-1; D gene: TRBD2; CDR3 protein: CASSASGSPGEQFF; CDR3 DNA: TGCGCCAGCTCGGCTAGCGGGAGCCCCGGTGAGCAGTTCTTC
J gene: TRBJ2-7; clone size: -; V gene: TRBV18; D gene: TRBD2; CDR3 protein: CASSSSSGENYEQYF; CDR3 DNA: TGTGCCAGCTCCTCTTCCAGCGGGGAAAACTACGAGCAGTACTTC
J gene: TRBJ2-5; clone size: many; V gene: TRBV11-2; D gene: -; CDR3 protein: CASSLDVFAGETQYF; CDR3 DNA: TGTGCCAGCAGCTTAGATGTCTTCGCCGGAGAGACCCAGTACTTC
J gene: TRBJ1-6; clone size: -; V gene: TRBV19; D gene: -; CDR3 protein: CASSILSRANSPLHF; CDR3 DNA: TGTGCCAGTAGTATACTGTCCAGGGCCAATTCACCCCTCCACTTT
J gene: TRBJ2-7; clone size: -; V gene: TRBV6-5; D gene: -; CDR3 protein: CASSRDISYEQYF; CDR3 DNA: TGTGCCAGCAGTCGGGACATCTCCTACGAGCAGTACTTC
J gene: TRBJ2-7; clone size: -; V gene: TRBV7-9; D gene: TRBD1; CDR3 protein: CASNQGQSRGEQYF; CDR3 DNA: TGTGCCAGCAACCAGGGACAGTCACGGGGCGAGCAGTACTTC
J gene: TRBJ1-6; clone size: -; V gene: TRBV10-2; D gene: TRBD1; CDR3 protein: CASTDRGYNSPLHF; CDR3 DNA: TGCGCCAGCACTGACAGGGGGTATAATTCACCCCTCCACTTT